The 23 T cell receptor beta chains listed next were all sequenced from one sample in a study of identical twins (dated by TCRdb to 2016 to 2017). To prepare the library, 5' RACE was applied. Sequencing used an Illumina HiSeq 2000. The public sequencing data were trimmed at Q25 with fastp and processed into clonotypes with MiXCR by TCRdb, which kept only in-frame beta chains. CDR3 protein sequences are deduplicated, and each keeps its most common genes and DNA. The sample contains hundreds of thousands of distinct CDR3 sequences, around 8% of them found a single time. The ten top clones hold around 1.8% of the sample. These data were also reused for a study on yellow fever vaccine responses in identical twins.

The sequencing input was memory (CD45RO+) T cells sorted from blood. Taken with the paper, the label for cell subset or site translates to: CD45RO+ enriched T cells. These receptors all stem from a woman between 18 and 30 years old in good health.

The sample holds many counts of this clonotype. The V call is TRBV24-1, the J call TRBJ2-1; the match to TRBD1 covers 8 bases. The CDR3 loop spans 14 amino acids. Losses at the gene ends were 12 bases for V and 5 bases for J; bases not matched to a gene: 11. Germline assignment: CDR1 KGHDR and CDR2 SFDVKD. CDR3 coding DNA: TGTGCCTCACAGGACCCGACAGGGGACAATGAGCAGTTCTTC. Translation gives CASQDPTGDNEQFF.

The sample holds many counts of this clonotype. In nucleotides, the CDR3 is TGTGCCAGCAGCAAACGGCAGTTGCCCTACGAGCAGTACTTC. Translation: CASSKRQLPYEQYF. This chain joins TRBV5-6 and TRBJ2-7; unclear D gene. Trimming removed 4 bases from V and 2 bases from J, with 13 bases in between. CDR1 is SGHDT and CDR2 is YYEEEE in the germline V gene. The CDR3 totals 14 residues.

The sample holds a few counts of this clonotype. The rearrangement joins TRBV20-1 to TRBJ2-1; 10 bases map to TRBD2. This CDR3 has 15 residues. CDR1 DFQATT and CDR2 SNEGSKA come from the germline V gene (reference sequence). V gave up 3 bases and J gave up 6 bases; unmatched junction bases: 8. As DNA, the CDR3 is TGCAGTGCTAGGTTTCTAGCGGGAGAAATCAATGAGCAGTTCTTC. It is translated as CSARFLAGEINEQFF.

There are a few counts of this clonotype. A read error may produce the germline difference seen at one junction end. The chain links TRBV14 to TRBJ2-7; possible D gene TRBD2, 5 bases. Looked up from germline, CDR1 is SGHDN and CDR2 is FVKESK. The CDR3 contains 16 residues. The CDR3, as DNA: TGCCAAACGGAAGCGGAGAAAATGGGGTTTTCCTACGAGCAGTACTTC. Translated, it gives CQTEAEKMGFSYEQYF.

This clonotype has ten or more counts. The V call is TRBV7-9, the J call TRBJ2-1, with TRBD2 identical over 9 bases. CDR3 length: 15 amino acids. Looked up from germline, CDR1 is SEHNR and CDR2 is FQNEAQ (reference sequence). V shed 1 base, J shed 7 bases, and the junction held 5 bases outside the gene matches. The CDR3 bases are TGTGCCAGCAGCTTAGGCCTAGCGGGAAGGAATGAGCAGTTCTTC. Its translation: CASSLGLAGRNEQFF.

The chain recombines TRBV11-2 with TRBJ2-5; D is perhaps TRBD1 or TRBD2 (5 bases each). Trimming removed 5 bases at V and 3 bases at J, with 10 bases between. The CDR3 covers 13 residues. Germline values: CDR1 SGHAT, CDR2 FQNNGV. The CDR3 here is CASSIWGKETQYF. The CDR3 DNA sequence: TGTGCCAGCAGCATTTGGGGGAAAGAGACCCAGTACTTC.

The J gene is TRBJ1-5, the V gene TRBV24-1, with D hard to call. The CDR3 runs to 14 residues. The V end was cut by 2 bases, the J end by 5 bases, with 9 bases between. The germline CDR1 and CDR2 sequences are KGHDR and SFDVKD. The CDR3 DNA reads TGTGCCACCAGTGATTACGGGATTTATCAGCCCCAGCATTTT. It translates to CATSDYGIYQPQHF.

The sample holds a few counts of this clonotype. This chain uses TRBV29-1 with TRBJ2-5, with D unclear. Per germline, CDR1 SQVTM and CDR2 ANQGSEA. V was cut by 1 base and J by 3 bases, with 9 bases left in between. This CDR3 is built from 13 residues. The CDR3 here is CSVEGVGKETQYF. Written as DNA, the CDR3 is TGCAGCGTTGAAGGGGTGGGGAAAGAGACCCAGTACTTC.

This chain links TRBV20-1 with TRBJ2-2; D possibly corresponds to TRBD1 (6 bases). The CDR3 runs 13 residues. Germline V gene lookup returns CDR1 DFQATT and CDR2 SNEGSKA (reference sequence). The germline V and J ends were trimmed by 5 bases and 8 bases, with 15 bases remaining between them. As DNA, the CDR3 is TGCAGTGCTTTCACCCGGGACATTGGGGAGCTGTTTTTT. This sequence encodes CSAFTRDIGELFF.

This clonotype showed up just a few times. CDR3 protein: CASSEGHSLITGELFF. The CDR3 coding sequence is TGTGCCAGCAGTGAAGGACATTCACTCATCACCGGGGAGCTGTTTTTT. The J gene is TRBJ2-2, the V gene TRBV25-1, with a possible D match to TRBD1 (5 bases). Germline V gene lookup returns CDR1 MGHDK and CDR2 SYGVNS. V was pared by 2 bases and J by 4 bases, with 14 bases between. The CDR3 runs to 16 residues.

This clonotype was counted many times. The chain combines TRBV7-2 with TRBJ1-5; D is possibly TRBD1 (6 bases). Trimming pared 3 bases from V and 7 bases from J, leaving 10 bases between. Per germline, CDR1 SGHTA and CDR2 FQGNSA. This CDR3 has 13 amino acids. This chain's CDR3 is CASSLGQSQPQHF. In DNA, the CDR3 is TGTGCCAGCAGCTTGGGACAAAGCCAGCCCCAGCATTTT.

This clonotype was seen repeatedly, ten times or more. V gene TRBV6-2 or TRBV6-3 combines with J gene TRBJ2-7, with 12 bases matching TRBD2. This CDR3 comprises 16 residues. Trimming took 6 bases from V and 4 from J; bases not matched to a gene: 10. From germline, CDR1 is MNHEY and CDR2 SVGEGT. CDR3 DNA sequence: TGTGCCAGCAGAAGACCCGGGGGACTAGCGGGTTACGAGCAGTACTTC. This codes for CASRRPGGLAGYEQYF.

In nucleotides, the CDR3 is TGTGCCACCAGCCTAGATGGTCCGGCAGCTGGAAACACCATATATTTT. Translation gives CATSLDGPAAGNTIYF. The chain employs TRBV15 and TRBJ1-3; no definite D call. This CDR3 region has 16 residues. Germline V gives CDR1 LNHNV, CDR2 YYDKDF (reference sequence). The V end was cut by 5 bases, the J end by 2 bases, with 16 bases between.

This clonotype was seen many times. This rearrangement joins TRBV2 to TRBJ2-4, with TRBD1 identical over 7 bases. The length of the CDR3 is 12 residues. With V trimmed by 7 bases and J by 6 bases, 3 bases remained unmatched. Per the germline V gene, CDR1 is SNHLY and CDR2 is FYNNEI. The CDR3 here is CASKGAGNIQYF. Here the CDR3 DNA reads TGTGCCAGCAAGGGGGCGGGAAACATTCAGTACTTC.

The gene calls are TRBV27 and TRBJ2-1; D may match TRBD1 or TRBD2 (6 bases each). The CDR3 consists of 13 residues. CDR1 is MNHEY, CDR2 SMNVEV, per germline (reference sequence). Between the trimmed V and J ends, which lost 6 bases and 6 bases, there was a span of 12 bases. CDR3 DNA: TGTGCCAGCAGACCCTGGGGGGCCAATGAGCAGTTCTTC. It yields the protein CASRPWGANEQFF.

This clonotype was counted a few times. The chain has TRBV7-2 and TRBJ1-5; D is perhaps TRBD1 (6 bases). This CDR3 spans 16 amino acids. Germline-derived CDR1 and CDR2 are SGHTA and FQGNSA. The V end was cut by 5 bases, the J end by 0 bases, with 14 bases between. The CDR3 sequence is CASSLRQVDSNQPQHF. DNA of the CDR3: TGTGCCAGCAGCCTCAGACAGGTTGATAGCAATCAGCCCCAGCATTTT.

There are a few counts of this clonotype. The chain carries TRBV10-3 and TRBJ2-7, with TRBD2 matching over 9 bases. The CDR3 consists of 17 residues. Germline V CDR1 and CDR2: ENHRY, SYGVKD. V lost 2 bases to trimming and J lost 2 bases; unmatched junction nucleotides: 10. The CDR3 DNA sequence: TGTGCCATCAGTGAGCCTAACCAGCGGGGGGCCCCCTACGAGCAGTACTTC. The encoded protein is CAISEPNQRGAPYEQYF.

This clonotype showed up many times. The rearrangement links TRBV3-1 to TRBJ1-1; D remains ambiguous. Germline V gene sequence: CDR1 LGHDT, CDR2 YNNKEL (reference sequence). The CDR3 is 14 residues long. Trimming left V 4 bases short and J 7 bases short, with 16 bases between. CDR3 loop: CASSPPFRAGEAFF. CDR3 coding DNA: TGTGCCAGCAGCCCGCCGTTCCGGGCTGGTGAAGCTTTCTTT.

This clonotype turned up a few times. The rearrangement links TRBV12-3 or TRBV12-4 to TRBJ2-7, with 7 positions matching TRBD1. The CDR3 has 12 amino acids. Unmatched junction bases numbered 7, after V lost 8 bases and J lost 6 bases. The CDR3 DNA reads TGTGCCAGCCGAAGGGGGCTTGGCGAGCAGTACTTC. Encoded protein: CASRRGLGEQYF.

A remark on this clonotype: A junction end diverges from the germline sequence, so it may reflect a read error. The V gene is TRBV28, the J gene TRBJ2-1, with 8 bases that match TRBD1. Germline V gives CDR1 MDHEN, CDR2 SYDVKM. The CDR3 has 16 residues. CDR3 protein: CASRSGGDFSYNDQFF. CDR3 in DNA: TGTGCCAGCAGATCAGGGGGCGACTTCTCCTACAATGATCAGTTCTTC.

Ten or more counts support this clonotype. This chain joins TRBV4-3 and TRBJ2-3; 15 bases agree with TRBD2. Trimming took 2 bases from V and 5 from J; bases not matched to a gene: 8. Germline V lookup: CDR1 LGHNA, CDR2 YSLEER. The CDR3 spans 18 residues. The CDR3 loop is CASSQLVPGLAGGDTQYF. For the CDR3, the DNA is TGCGCCAGCAGCCAACTTGTTCCGGGACTAGCGGGAGGAGATACGCAGTATTTT.

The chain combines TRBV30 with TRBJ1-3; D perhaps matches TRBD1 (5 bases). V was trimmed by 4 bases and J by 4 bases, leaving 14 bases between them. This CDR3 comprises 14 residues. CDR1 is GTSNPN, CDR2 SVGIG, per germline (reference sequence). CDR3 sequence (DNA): TGTGCCTGGATGATTAAGGGGTCGGGAAACACCATATATTTT. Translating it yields CAWMIKGSGNTIYF.

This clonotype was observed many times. CDR3 DNA: TGTGCCAGCAAGCGGGACCCTGGCACAGATACGCAGTATTTT. It encodes CASKRDPGTDTQYF. This rearrangement joins TRBV2 to TRBJ2-3; 7 bases fit TRBD2. This CDR3 region has 14 residues. After removal of 7 bases from V and 1 base from J, the junction contained 5 bases not matched to a gene. CDR1 and CDR2 from the germline V gene are SNHLY and FYNNEI.